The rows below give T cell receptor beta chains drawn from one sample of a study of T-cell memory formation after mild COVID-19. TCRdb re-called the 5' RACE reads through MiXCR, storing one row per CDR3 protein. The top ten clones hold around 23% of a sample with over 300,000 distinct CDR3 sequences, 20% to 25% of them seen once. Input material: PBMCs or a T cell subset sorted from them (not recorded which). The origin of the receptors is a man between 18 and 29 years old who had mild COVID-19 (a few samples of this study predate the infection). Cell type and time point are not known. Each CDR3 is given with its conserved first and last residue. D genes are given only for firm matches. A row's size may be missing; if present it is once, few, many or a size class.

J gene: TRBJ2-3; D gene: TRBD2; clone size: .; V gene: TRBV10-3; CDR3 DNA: TGTGCCATCGGCGCTAGCGGACCCACAGATACGCAGTATTTT; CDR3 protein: CAIGASGPTDTQYF
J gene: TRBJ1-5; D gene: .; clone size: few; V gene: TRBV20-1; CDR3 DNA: TGCAGTGCTAGAGTGGGTTCGACAGTGGGGTATAGCAATCAGCCCCAGCATTTT; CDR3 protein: CSARVGSTVGYSNQPQHF
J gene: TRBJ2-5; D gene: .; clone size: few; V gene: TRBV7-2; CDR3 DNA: TGTGCCAGCAGCTTAGGGAGGGAGACGACCCAGTACTTC; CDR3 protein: CASSLGRETTQYF
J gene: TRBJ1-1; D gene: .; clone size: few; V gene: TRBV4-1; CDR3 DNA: TGCGCCAGCAGCCACACTTTTCAGGAAGCTTTCTTT; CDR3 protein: CASSHTFQEAFF
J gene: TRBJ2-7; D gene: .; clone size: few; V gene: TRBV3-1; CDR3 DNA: TGTGCCAGCAGCCAAGACCGGATCTCCTACGAGCAGTACTTC; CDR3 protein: CASSQDRISYEQYF
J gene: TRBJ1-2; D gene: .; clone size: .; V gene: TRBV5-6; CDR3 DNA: TGTGCCAGCACCTCCACGGAGGGCTACACCTTC; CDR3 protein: CASTSTEGYTF
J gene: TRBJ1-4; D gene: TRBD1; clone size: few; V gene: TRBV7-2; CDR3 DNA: TGTGCCAGCAGCTCCATATCGGACAGGGAGAGTGAAAAACTGTTTTTT; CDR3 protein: CASSSISDRESEKLFF
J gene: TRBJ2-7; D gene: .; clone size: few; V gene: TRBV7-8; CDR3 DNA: TGTGCCAGCAGCTCCGGACGGACCCGTGCCTACGAGCAGTACTTC; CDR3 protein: CASSSGRTRAYEQYF
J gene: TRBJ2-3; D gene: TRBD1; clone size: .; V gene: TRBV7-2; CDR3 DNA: TGTGCCAGCAGCTCACAGACAGGGCTGGCAGATACGCAGTATTTT; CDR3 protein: CASSSQTGLADTQYF
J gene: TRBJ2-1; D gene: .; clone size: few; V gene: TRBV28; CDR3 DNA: TGTGCCAGCAGTTTAACCGGGAGTAATGAGCAGTTCTTC; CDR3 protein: CASSLTGSNEQFF
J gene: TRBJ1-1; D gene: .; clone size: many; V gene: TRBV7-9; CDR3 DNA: TGTGCCAGCAGCTCACCCACGGGGGCTAGGACTGAAGCTTTCTTT; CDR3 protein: CASSSPTGARTEAFF
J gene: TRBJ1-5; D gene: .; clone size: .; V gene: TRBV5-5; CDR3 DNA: TGTGCCAGCAGCTTCTCGAACGGAAATCAGCCCCAGCATTTT; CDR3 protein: CASSFSNGNQPQHF
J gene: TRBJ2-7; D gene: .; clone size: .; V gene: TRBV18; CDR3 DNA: TGTGCCAGCTCACCCCACGAGCAGTACTTC; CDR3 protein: CASSPHEQYF
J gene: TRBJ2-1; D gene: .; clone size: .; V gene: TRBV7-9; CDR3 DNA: TGTGCCAGCAGCTCCCCCGGCGAATACAATGAGCAGTTCTTC; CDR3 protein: CASSSPGEYNEQFF
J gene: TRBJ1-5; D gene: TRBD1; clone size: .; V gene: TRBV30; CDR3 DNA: TGTGCCTGGAGCTCGGGACAGGGCAATCAGCCCCAGCATTTT; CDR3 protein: CAWSSGQGNQPQHF
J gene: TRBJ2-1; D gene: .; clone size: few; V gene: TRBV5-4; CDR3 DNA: TGTGCCAGCAGCCAACCCTACAATGAGCAGTTCTTC; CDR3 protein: CASSQPYNEQFF
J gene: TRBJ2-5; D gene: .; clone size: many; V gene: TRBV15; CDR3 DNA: TGTGCCACCAGCGTTGACAGGAGACCTCAAGAGACCCAGTACTTC; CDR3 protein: CATSVDRRPQETQYF
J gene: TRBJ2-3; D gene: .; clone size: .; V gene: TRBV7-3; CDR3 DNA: TGTGCCAGCAGCTTGACGGACCCAGATACGCAGTATTTT; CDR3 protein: CASSLTDPDTQYF
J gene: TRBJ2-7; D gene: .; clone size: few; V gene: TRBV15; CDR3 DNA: TGTGCCACCAGCAGAGATTGGGGGGAATCCCACGAGCAGTACTTC; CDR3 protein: CATSRDWGESHEQYF
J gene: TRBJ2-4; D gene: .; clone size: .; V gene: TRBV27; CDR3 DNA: TGTGCCAGCAGTTTATTCTTTACAGCCAAAAACATTCAGTACTTC; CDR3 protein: CASSLFFTAKNIQYF
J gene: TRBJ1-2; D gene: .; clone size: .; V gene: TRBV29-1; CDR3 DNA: TGCAGCGTTGAAGAGGGACCGAACTATGGCTACACCTTC; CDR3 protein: CSVEEGPNYGYTF
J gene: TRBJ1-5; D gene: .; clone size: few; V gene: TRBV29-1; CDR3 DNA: TGCAGCGCCGGAACAGGGAACAATCAGCCCCAGCATTTT; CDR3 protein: CSAGTGNNQPQHF
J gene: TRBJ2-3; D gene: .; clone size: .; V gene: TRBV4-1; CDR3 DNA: TGCGCCAGCAGCCCTGTTGGGTCGGATACGCAGTATTTT; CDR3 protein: CASSPVGSDTQYF
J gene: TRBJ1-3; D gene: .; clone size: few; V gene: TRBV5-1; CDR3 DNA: TGCGCCAGCAGCTTCGGGAATACTGGAAACACCATATATTTT; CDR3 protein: CASSFGNTGNTIYF
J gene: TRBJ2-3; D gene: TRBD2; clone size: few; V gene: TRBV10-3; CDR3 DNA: TGTGCCATCAGTGGAGCGGGGGGGCCTCCAGATACGCAGTATTTT; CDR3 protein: CAISGAGGPPDTQYF
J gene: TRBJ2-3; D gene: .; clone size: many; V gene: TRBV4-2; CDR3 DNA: TGTGCCAGCAGCCAAGAACGTCCCTATACGCAGTATTTT; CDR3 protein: CASSQERPYTQYF
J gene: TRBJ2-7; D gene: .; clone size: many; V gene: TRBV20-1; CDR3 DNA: TGCAGTGCTAGATTCGGAGGGGCCTCGGGGGAGCAGTACTTC; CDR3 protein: CSARFGGASGEQYF
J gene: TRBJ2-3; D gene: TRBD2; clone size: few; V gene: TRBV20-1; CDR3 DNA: TGCAGTGCATCTAGTAGCGGGGGGGCGGCAGATACGCAGTATTTT; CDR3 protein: CSASSSGGAADTQYF
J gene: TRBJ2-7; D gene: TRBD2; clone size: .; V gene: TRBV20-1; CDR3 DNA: TGCAGTGCTAGAGATGTCCTAGCGGGGTCCTACGAGCAGTACTTC; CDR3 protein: CSARDVLAGSYEQYF
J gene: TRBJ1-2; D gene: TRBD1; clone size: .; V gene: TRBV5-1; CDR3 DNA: TGCGCCAGCAGCTTGGAGGGGACAGGGGGCTTGTATGGCTACACCTTC; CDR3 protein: CASSLEGTGGLYGYTF
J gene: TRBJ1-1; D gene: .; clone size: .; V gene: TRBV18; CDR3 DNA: TGTGCCAGCTCACCACCATGGGGATCCACTGAAGCTTTCTTT; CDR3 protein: CASSPPWGSTEAFF
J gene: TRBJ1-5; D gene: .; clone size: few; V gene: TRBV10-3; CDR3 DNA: TGTGCCATCAGTGAGTCTTCCACAAGCAATCAGCCCCAGCATTTT; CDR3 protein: CAISESSTSNQPQHF
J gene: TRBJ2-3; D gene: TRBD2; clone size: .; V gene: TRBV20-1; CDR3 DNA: TGCAGTGCTAGAACTAGCGGGGGACCAGATACGCAGTATTTT; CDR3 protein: CSARTSGGPDTQYF
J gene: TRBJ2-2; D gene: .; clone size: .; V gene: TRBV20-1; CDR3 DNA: TGCAGCGCAACGCCCAGGGGGGGCACCGGGGAGCTGTTTTTT; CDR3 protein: CSATPRGGTGELFF
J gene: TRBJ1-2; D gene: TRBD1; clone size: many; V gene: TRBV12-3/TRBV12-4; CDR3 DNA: TGTGCCAGCACCATGGGACAGGGGTATGGCTACACCTTC; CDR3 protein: CASTMGQGYGYTF
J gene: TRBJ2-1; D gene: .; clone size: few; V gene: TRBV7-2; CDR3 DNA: TGTGCCAGCAGCTCATTTGCCAATGAGCAGTTCTTC; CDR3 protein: CASSSFANEQFF
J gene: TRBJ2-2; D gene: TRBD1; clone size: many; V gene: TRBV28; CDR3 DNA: TGTGCCAGCAGTAGGGCAGGGGGCACCGGGGAGCTGTTTTTT; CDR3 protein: CASSRAGGTGELFF
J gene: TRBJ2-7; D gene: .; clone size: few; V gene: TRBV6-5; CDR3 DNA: TGTGCCAGCAGTTACACCGGGACGGCCGGTTGGGAGCAGTACTTC; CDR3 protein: CASSYTGTAGWEQYF
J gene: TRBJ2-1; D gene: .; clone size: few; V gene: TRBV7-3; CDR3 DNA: TGTGCCAGCAGCCTCTATCAGAGCTCCTACAATGAGCAGTTCTTC; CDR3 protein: CASSLYQSSYNEQFF
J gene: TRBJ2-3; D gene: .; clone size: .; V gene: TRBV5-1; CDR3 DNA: TGCGCCAGCAGAGACGGGGGCGGTACAGATACGCAGTATTTT; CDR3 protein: CASRDGGGTDTQYF
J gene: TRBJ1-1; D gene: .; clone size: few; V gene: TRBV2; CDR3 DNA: TGTGCCAGCAGTCGGCCGACCTTCGAGGCTTTCTTT; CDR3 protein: CASSRPTFEAFF
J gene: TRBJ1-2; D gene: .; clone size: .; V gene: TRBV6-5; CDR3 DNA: TGTGCCAGCAGAGGGGTTTCCAACTATGGCTACACCTTC; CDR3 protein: CASRGVSNYGYTF
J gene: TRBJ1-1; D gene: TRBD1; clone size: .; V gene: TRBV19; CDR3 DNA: TGTGCCAGTACCCGTTACAGGGGGAACACTGAAGCTTTCTTT; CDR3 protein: CASTRYRGNTEAFF
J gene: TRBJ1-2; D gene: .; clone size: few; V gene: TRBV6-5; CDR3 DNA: TGTGCCAGCAGAACAGTGTCTTCTTATGGCTACACCTTC; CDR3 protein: CASRTVSSYGYTF
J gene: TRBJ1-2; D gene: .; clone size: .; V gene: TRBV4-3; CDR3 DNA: TGCGCCAGCAGCCAAGTGGCGAGAAACTATGGCTACACCTTC; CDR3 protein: CASSQVARNYGYTF
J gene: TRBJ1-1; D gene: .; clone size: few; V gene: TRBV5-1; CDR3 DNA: TGCGCCAGCAGCCGGGGTGGGGTTGTGGCTGAAGCTTTCTTT; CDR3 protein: CASSRGGVVAEAFF
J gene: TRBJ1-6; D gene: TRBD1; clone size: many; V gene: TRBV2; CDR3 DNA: TGTGCCAGCAGGGACAGGGCCAGCTCCTATAATTCACCCCTCCACTTT; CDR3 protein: CASRDRASSYNSPLHF
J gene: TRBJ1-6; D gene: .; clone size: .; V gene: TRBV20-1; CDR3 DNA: TGCAGTGCTAGAGCGGGGGGGACGGGGAATTCACCCCTCCACTTT; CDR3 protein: CSARAGGTGNSPLHF
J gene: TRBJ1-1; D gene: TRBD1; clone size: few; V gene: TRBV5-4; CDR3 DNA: TGTGCCAGCAGCAAGGGACAGGGTGGGACTGAAGCTTTCTTT; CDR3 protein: CASSKGQGGTEAFF
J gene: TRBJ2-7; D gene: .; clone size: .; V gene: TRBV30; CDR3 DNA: TGTGCCTGGAGTGTACGAGGTTACGAGCAGTACTTC; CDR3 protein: CAWSVRGYEQYF
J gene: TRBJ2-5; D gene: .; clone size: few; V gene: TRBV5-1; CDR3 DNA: TGCGCCAGCAGCACCGGGGCGCAGGGAGAGACCCAGTACTTC; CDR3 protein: CASSTGAQGETQYF
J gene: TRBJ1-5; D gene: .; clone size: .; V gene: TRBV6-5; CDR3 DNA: TGTGCCAGCAGCCAGGGGTATAGCAATCAGCCCCAGCATTTT; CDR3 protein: CASSQGYSNQPQHF